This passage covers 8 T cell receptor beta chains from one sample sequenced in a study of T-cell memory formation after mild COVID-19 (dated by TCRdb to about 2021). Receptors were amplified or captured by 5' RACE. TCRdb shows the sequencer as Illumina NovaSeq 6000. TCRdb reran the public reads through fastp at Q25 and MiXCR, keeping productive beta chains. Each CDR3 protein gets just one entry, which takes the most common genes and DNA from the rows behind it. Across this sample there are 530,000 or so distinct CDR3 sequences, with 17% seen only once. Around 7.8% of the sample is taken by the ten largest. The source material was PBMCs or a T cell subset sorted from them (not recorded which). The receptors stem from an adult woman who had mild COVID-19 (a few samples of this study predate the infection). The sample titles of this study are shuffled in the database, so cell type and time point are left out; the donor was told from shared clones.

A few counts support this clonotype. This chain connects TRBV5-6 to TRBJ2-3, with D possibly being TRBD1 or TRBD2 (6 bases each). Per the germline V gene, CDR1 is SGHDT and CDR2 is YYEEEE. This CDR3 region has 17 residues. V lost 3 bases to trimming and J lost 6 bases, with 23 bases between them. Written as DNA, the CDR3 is TGTGCCAGCAGCTATAAAGGACAGTTGCCAAGCGGGGATACGCAGTATTTT. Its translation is CASSYKGQLPSGDTQYF.

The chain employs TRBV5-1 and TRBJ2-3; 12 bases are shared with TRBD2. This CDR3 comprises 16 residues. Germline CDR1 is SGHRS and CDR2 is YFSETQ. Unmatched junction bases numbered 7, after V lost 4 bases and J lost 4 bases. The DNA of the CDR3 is TGCGCCAGCAGCGAGGGAAGACTAGCGGGAGCAGATACGCAGTATTTT. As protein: CASSEGRLAGADTQYF.

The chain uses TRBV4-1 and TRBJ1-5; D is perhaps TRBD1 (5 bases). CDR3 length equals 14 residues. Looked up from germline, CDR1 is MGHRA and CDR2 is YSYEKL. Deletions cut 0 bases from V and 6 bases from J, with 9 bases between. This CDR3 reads CASSQDLGGQPQHF. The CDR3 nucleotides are TGCGCCAGCAGCCAAGATCTGGGGGGTCAGCCCCAGCATTTT.

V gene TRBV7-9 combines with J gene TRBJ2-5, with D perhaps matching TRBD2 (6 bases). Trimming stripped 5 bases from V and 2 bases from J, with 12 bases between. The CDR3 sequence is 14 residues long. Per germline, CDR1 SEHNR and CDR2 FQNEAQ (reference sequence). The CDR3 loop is CASSPWDFQETQYF. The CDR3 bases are TGTGCCAGCAGCCCCTGGGACTTTCAAGAGACCCAGTACTTC.

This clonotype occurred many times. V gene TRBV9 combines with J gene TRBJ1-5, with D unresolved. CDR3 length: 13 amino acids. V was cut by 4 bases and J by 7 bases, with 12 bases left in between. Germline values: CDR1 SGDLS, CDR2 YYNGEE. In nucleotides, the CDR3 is TGTGCCAGCAGCCTAGGACTCCAACAGCCCCAGCATTTT. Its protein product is CASSLGLQQPQHF.

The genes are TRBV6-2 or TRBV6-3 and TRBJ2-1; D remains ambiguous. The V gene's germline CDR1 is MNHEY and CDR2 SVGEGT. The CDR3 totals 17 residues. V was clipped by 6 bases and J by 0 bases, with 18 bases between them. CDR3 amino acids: CASSPSTVTHSYNEQFF. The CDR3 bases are TGTGCCAGCAGCCCCTCCACGGTCACCCACTCCTACAATGAGCAGTTCTTC.

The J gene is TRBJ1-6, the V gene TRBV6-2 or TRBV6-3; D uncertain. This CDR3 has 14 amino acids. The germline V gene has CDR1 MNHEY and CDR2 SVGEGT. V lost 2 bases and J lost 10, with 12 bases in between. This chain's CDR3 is CASSYGQAGSPLHF. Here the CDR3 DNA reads TGTGCCAGCAGTTACGGCCAAGCGGGGTCACCCCTCCACTTT.

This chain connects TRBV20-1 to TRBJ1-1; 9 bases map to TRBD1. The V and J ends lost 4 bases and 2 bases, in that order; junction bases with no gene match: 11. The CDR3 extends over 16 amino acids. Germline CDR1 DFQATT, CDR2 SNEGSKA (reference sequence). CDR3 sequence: CSATQADRGDNTEAFF. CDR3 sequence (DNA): TGCAGTGCTACCCAGGCGGACAGGGGTGACAACACTGAAGCTTTCTTT.